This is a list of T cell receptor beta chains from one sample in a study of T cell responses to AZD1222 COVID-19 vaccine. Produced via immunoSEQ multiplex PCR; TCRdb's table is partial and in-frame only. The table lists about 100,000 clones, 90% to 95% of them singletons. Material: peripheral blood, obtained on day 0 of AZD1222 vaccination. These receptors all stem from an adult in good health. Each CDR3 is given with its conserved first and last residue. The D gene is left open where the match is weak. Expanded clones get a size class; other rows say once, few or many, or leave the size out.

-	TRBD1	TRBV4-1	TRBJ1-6	CASSPDPGTGGSPLHF	TGCGCCAGCAGCCCAGATCCCGGGACAGGGGGATCACCCCTCCACTTT
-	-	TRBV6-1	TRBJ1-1	CASSDGGGQNTQAFF	TGTGCCAGCAGTGATGGAGGAGGGCAAAACACGCAAGCTTTCTTT
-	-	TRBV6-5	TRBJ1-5	CASGRSNQPQHF	TGTGCCAGCGGACGTAGCAATCAGCCCCAGCATTTT
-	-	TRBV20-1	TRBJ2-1	CSASLNNEQFF	TGCAGTGCTAGCCTCAACAATGAGCAGTTCTTC
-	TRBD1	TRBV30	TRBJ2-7	CAFSSGGNTHEQYF	TGTGCCTTTTCGTCAGGGGGAAACACCCACGAGCAGTACTTC
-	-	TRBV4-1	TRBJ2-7	CASSQQGSYEQYF	TGCGCCAGCAGCCAACAGGGATCCTACGAGCAGTACTTC
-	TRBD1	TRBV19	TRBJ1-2	CASTLGGGWNYGYTF	TGTGCCAGTACCCTAGGGGGCGGTTGGAACTATGGCTACACCTTC
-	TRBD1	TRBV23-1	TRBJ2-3	CASRALGDRGLITDTQYF	TGCGCCAGCAGGGCCTTGGGTGACAGGGGGTTAATCACAGATACGCAGTATTTT
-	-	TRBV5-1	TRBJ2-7	CASSLAVSSYEQYF	TGCGCCAGCAGCTTGGCAGTAAGCTCCTACGAGCAGTACTTC
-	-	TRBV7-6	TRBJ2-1	CASSLAYQGRRNEQFF	TGTGCCAGCAGCTTAGCGTACCAGGGTCGGCGAAATGAGCAGTTCTTC
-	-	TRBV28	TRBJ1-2	CASSDYRNYGYTF	TGTGCCAGCAGTGACTACAGGAACTATGGCTACACCTTC
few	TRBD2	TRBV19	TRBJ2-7	CASKDAAAGPYEQYF	TGTGCCAGTAAGGATGCGGCAGCGGGGCCCTACGAGCAGTACTTC
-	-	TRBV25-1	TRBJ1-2	CASSAGIGANLANYGYTF	TGTGCCAGCTCCGCCGGTATTGGGGCAAACTTAGCTAACTATGGCTACACCTTC
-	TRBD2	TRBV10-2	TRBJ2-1	CASSESNVMVAGAGNAYNEQFF	TGCGCCAGCAGTGAGTCAAACGTCATGGTAGCGGGAGCTGGGAACGCCTACAATGAGCAGTTCTTC
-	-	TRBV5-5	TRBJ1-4	CASSLVERYNEKLFF	TGTGCCAGCAGCTTGGTCGAGCGTTATAATGAAAAACTGTTTTTT
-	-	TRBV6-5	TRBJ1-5	CASGRNQPQHF	TGTGCCAGTGGAAGGAATCAGCCCCAGCATTTT
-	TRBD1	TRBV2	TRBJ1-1	CASNRGPEAFF	TGTGCCAGCAACAGGGGCCCTGAAGCTTTCTTT
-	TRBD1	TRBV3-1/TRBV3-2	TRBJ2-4	CASSHGTGLAKNIQYF	TGTGCCAGCAGTCACGGGACAGGGTTAGCCAAAAACATTCAGTACTTC
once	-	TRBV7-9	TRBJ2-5	CASSLVGETQYF	TGTGCCAGCAGCTTAGTCGGCGAGACCCAGTACTTC
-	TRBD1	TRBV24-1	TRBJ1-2	CATSPGDRVVGYTF	TGTGCCACCAGTCCCGGGGACAGGGTGGTTGGCTACACCTTC
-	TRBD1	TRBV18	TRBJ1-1	CASSLPGTGGRTEAFF	TGTGCCAGCTCACTTCCCGGGACAGGGGGGAGGACTGAAGCTTTCTTT
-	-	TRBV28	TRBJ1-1	CASSPGLMNTEAFF	TGTGCCAGCAGTCCGGGACTGATGAACACTGAAGCTTTCTTT